The 6 T cell receptor beta chains below all came from one sample that was sequenced in a study of beta chain features in type 1 diabetes. Of the isolated RNA, all was reverse transcribed, and so the sequenced material was expressed TCRB transcripts. Clones were read by immunoSEQ multiplex PCR, and TCRdb kept only the in-frame ones, dropping some. The top ten clones hold about 0.05% of a sample with 240,000 or so clones, about 63% of them seen once. Source material: naive CD4+ T cells from blood. These receptors came from a man aged 25 to 45 in good health.

The gene calls are TRBV5-1 and TRBJ2-1; 12 bases are a match to TRBD2. This CDR3 spans 17 amino acids. Trimming at V came to 1 base and at J to 6 bases, leaving 8 bases not matched to a gene. In germline, CDR1 is SGHRS, CDR2 YFSETQ. As DNA, the CDR3 is TGCGCCAGCAGCTTGCCGACTAGCGGGAGTTCGCGCAATGAGCAGTTCTTC. Its translation: CASSLPTSGSSRNEQFF.

Only a few counts were recorded for this clone. CDR3 bases: TGTGCCAGCAGCTTAGAGCGTCCCCTCTACAATGAGCAGTTCTTC. Its translation is CASSLERPLYNEQFF. This rearrangement joins TRBV7-2 to TRBJ2-1; no definite D call. The germline V and J ends were trimmed by 1 base and 3 bases, with 10 bases remaining between them. The CDR3 length is 15 residues. Germline V gives CDR1 SGHTA, CDR2 FQGNSA.

The table lists this clone with a few counts. The rearrangement uses TRBV30 and TRBJ2-1, with D tentatively TRBD2 (6 bases). CDR1 is GTSNPN, CDR2 SVGIG, per germline (reference sequence). The CDR3 runs to 12 residues. The V end lost 1 base, the J end lost 12 bases, and 13 bases lay between the germline ends. Here the CDR3 reads CAWSAYGSLQFF. CDR3 sequence (DNA): TGTGCCTGGAGTGCGTACGGGAGCTTGCAGTTCTTC. Together with reference TRBV30 and TRBJ2-1, the CDR3 gives the full variable domain: SQTIHQWPATLVQPVGSPLSLECTVEGTSNPNLYWYRQAAGRGLQLLFYSVGIGQISSEVPQNLSASRPQDRQFILSSKKLLLSDSGFYLCAWSAYGSLQFFGPGTRLTVL.

The table lists this clone with a count of one. This sequence joins TRBV5-1 and TRBJ2-5; no firm D call. Germline V gene data show CDR1 as SGHRS and CDR2 as YFSETQ. This CDR3 spans 13 amino acids. Trimming stripped 5 bases from V and 5 bases from J, with 13 bases between. The CDR3 DNA sequence: TGCGCCAGCAGTTTAAGGTCGGAGGAGACCCAGTACTTC. Its protein product is CASSLRSEETQYF.

The rearrangement uses TRBV4-3 and TRBJ2-3; 7 bases fit TRBD1. The CDR3 consists of 14 residues. The V and J ends lost 3 bases and 8 bases, in that order; junction bases with no gene match: 8. CDR1 and CDR2 (germline): LGHNA, YSLEER. The CDR3 sequence: CASSQGTAIGTQYF. As DNA, the CDR3 is TGCGCCAGCAGCCAGGGGACAGCGATAGGTACGCAGTATTTT.

This chain connects TRBV7-9 to TRBJ2-1; D perhaps matches TRBD1 (5 bases). V was clipped by 3 bases and J by 9 bases, with 12 bases between them. The V gene's germline CDR1 is SEHNR and CDR2 FQNEAQ (reference sequence). The CDR3 is made up of 13 amino acids. The CDR3 loop is CASSLIGASEQFF. The CDR3 DNA is TGTGCCAGCAGCTTGATAGGGGCGAGTGAGCAGTTCTTC.